The sequence of this T cell receptor (beta chain) was determined in a study of CD8+CD57+ T cells in acquired aplastic anemia. Study-level background: The average for DNA from sorted CD4+ and CD8+ cells was roughly 3 ug. The study obtained 8.5 million to 12 million reads on average for CD4+ cells from healthy donors.

Germline values: CDR1 MNHEY, CDR2 SVGEGT. Losses at the gene ends were 0 bases for V and 10 bases for J; bases not matched to a gene: 9. This CDR3 region has 16 residues. Genomic DNA, the template, was used for profiling of the TCR beta VDJ and CDR3. MiXCR, run by TCRdb on the reads, gives a single entry per CDR3 protein. Of about 190,000 distinct CDR3 sequences listed, around 50% are singletons. This clonotype was recorded at least ten times. V is TRBV6-2 or TRBV6-3 and J is TRBJ1-6, with 7 nucleotides matching TRBD1. This sequence originates from a human donor in good health, serving as a control. Sequenced sample: sorted CD4+, CD8+, or CD8+CD57+ T cells (not recorded which) from PBMCs. CDR3 nucleotide sequence: TGTGCCAGCAGTTACTCGAGGGGGCTGCCAGACTCACCCCTCCACTTT. Amino acids: CASSYSRGLPDSPLHF.